One and the same sample provided the 20 T cell receptor beta chains below, sequenced in a study of cytomegalovirus exposure and HLA in healthy donors. PCR employed 60 Vbeta and 13 Jbeta primers. Some clones are missing from TCRdb's copy, which holds only in-frame ones; the method was immunoSEQ multiplex PCR. The table includes about 83,000 clones, 81% detected once. Sequenced: PBMCs. These receptors were obtained from a young woman in good health and CMV-seronegative.

The gene calls are TRBV18 and TRBJ1-3; tentative D call: TRBD1 (6 bases). The CDR3 consists of 14 residues. V gave up 5 bases and J gave up 4 bases, with 12 bases separating them. The V gene's germline CDR1 is KGHSH and CDR2 LQKENI. The chain's CDR3 is CASSSGQSGNTIYF. CDR3 coding DNA: TGTGCCAGCTCATCCGGACAGTCAGGAAACACCATATATTTT.

J is TRBJ1-1 and V is TRBV27; D is unclear. Trimming took 3 bases from V and 8 from J, leaving 10 bases between them. This CDR3 spans 12 amino acids. CDR1 is MNHEY, CDR2 SMNVEV, per germline (reference sequence). Written as DNA, the CDR3 is TGTGCCAGCAGTTTTTATACCGGGGAAGCTTTCTTT. This encodes CASSFYTGEAFF.

The rearrangement links TRBV28 to TRBJ1-2; a possible D gene is TRBD1 (5 bases). V gave up 7 bases and J gave up 8 bases, with 26 bases separating them. The V gene's germline CDR1 is MDHEN and CDR2 SYDVKM. The CDR3 loop spans 16 amino acids. CDR3: CASTPNAGKGPRGYTF. CDR3 DNA sequence: TGTGCCAGCACACCGAATGCAGGGAAAGGGCCAAGGGGCTACACCTTC.

The CDR3 region has the DNA TGTGCCAGCTCACGCTTTTCCAGCCCGGGACAGGGAGGGGTCAATCAGCCCCAGCATTTT. Protein product: CASSRFSSPGQGGVNQPQHF. V gene TRBV18 combines with J gene TRBJ1-5; TRBD1 matches at 9 bases. Unmatched junction bases numbered 19, after V lost 4 bases and J lost 3 bases. CDR1 is KGHSH and CDR2 is LQKENI in the germline V gene. The CDR3 contains 20 residues.

The rearrangement links TRBV2 to TRBJ2-3; 8 bases align to TRBD2. Losses at the gene ends were 6 bases for V and 1 base for J; bases not matched to a gene: 9. The CDR3 is made up of 16 amino acids. Germline V gene data show CDR1 as SNHLY and CDR2 as FYNNEI. CDR3 sequence (DNA): TGTGCCAGCAGCCGTTTTAGAGCGGGGGGCACAGATACGCAGTATTTT. Translating gives CASSRFRAGGTDTQYF.

This clone has a handful of counts. This chain uses TRBV6-6 with TRBJ2-3; TRBD1 matches at 7 bases. Per the germline V gene, CDR1 is MNHNY and CDR2 is SVGAGI (reference sequence). After removal of 6 bases from V and 2 bases from J, the junction contained 8 bases not matched to a gene. The CDR3 has 15 amino acids. The CDR3 nucleotides are TGTGCCAGCAGCCCTACAGGGGCGGCCACAGATACGCAGTATTTT. Its translation is CASSPTGAATDTQYF.

The rearrangement joins TRBV27 to TRBJ2-7; weak D call: TRBD2 (5 bases). The CDR3 has 16 residues. V gave up 3 bases and J gave up 1 base, with 16 bases separating them. Germline lookup yields CDR1 MNHEY and CDR2 SMNVEV (reference sequence). In nucleotides, the CDR3 is TGTGCCAGCAGTTTCAGCGGCCCCTTGGATTCCTACGAGCAGTACTTC. Translating it yields CASSFSGPLDSYEQYF.

This clone was observed a single time. At the DNA level, this CDR3 is encoded by other sequences in the same sample as well. This chain connects TRBV5-6 to TRBJ1-2, with 7 bases identical to TRBD1. The length of the CDR3 is 13 residues. CDR1 and CDR2 (germline): SGHDT, YYEEEE. With 0 bases clipped from V and 4 bases from J, the junction kept 0 bases outside the gene matches. The CDR3 nucleotides read TGTGCCAGCAGCTTGGCAGGGGGCTATGGCTACACCTTC. Protein: CASSLAGGYGYTF.

In nucleotides, the CDR3 is TGTGCCAGCAGGCCGACAGGGATTGGGGCCAACGTCCTGACTTTC. This codes for CASRPTGIGANVLTF. This chain connects TRBV2 to TRBJ2-6; the match to TRBD1 covers 7 bases. The CDR3 covers 15 residues. Losses at the gene ends were 6 bases for V and 3 bases for J; bases not matched to a gene: 5. Per germline, CDR1 SNHLY and CDR2 FYNNEI.

The chain employs TRBV15 and TRBJ2-7; 10 nucleotides match TRBD1. Looked up from germline, CDR1 is LNHNV and CDR2 is YYDKDF (reference sequence). Germline trimming cut 2 bases from V and 11 bases from J; bases unmatched to any gene: 9. CDR3 length: 14 residues. The CDR3 coding sequence is TGTGCCACCAGCAGATCCGTGACAGGGGGCAGGGAGTACTTC. Amino acids: CATSRSVTGGREYF.

This clone was detected a few times. The V call is TRBV7-9, the J call TRBJ2-3; D call uncertain. Per the germline V gene, CDR1 is SEHNR and CDR2 is FQNEAQ (reference sequence). This CDR3 has 14 amino acids. Deletions cut 5 bases from V and 2 bases from J, with 11 bases between. The CDR3 region is CASSLTIDTDTQYF. DNA of the CDR3: TGTGCCAGCAGCCTAACGATAGACACAGATACGCAGTATTTT.

The rearrangement uses TRBV5-1 and TRBJ2-1, with 10 bases identical to TRBD2. The CDR3 runs 14 residues. Trimming at V came to 4 bases and at J to 7 bases, leaving 5 bases not matched to a gene. Germline V gives CDR1 SGHRS, CDR2 YFSETQ. The CDR3 loop reads CASSGTSARNEQFF. CDR3 DNA: TGCGCCAGCAGCGGGACTAGCGCTCGGAATGAGCAGTTCTTC.

The chain combines TRBV23-1 with TRBJ2-5; D is possibly TRBD1 (5 bases). TRBJ2-7 explains the end of the DNA better; the J call may be wrong. TRBV23-1 counts as an open reading frame of uncertain function. CDR3 size: 16 residues. The CDR3 DNA follows: TGCGCCAGCATCCCAGGACACACTCCCCCCATCTACGAGCAGTACTTC. This sequence encodes CASIPGHTPPIYEQYF.

There are a few counts of this clone. V and J are TRBV18 and TRBJ2-3; D is undetermined. V lost 6 bases, J lost 4 bases, and 14 bases lay in between. Looked up from germline, CDR1 is KGHSH and CDR2 is LQKENI. The CDR3 spans 14 residues. The CDR3 here is CASSSRLPPDTQYF. The CDR3 DNA sequence: TGTGCCAGCTCTTCGAGATTACCCCCAGATACGCAGTATTTT.

The chain is built from TRBV9 and TRBJ1-6; D is perhaps TRBD1 (5 bases). V lost 2 bases and J 7 bases, leaving 16 bases between the germline ends. Per the germline V gene, CDR1 is SGDLS and CDR2 is YYNGEE. The CDR3 is 16 residues long. The CDR3, as DNA: TGTGCCAGCAGCGTTGGGGCCTTCATCGAGAATTCACCCCTCCACTTT. This translates into CASSVGAFIENSPLHF. Combining the CDR3 with reference TRBV9 and TRBJ1-6 gives the whole variable domain DSGVTQTPKHLITATGQRVTLRCSPRSGDLSVYWYQQSLDQGLQFLIQYYNGEERAKGNILERFSAQQFPDLHSELNLSSLELGDSALYFCASSVGAFIENSPLHFGNGTRLTVT.

The genes are TRBV5-8 and TRBJ2-3, with 11 bases matching TRBD2. Per germline, CDR1 SGHTS and CDR2 YDEGEE. With 0 bases clipped from V and 0 bases from J, the junction kept 6 bases outside the gene matches. The CDR3 consists of 18 residues. The CDR3 loop is CASSLAVSGRASTDTQYF. The CDR3 region has the DNA TGTGCCAGCAGCTTGGCCGTTAGCGGGAGGGCGAGCACAGATACGCAGTATTTT.

The CDR3 coding sequence is TGTGCCAGCAGCCTAGACCCAGGAAACGCCTACGAGCAGTACTTC. It encodes CASSLDPGNAYEQYF. This chain joins TRBV7-6 and TRBJ2-7, with no clear D. V gave up 5 bases and J gave up 2 bases, with 16 bases separating them. The CDR3 length is 15 residues. Germline V CDR1 and CDR2: SGHVS, FNYEAQ.

The genes are TRBV7-9 and TRBJ1-1; TRBD1 aligns across 7 bases. The V gene's germline CDR1 is SEHNR and CDR2 FQNEAQ (reference sequence). The V segment lost 1 base and the J segment 1 base; nucleotides outside the gene matches: 3. The CDR3 totals 15 residues. The CDR3 loop reads CASSLVAGGNTEAFF. The CDR3 DNA is TGTGCCAGCAGCTTAGTCGCAGGGGGGAACACTGAAGCTTTCTTT.

The chain combines TRBV19 with TRBJ2-5; D is perhaps TRBD1 (6 bases). The CDR3 is 16 amino acids. From germline, CDR1 is LNHDA and CDR2 SQIVND (reference sequence). V was pared by 5 bases and J by 0 bases, with 16 bases between. Here the CDR3 reads CASSGQTGQYQETQYF. The DNA for the CDR3 is TGTGCCAGTAGTGGACAGACGGGGCAGTACCAAGAGACCCAGTACTTC. The full variable domain, rest sourced from reference TRBV19 and TRBJ2-5, is DGGITQSPKYLFRKEGQNVTLSCEQNLNHDAMYWYRQDPGQGLRLIYYSQIVNDFQKGDIAEGYSVSREKKESFPLTVTSAQKNPTAFYLCASSGQTGQYQETQYFGPGTRLLVL.

With regard to this clone: An end of the junction does not agree with germline; a read error may underlie this. This rearrangement joins TRBV7-9 to TRBJ1-1, with D uncertain. This CDR3 has 13 amino acids. Germline V lookup: CDR1 SEHNR, CDR2 FQNEAQ (reference sequence). CDR3 coding DNA: TGTTCCAGCAGCTTAGGTGGAGAGGTAGGAGCTTTCTTT. Translation: CSSSLGGEVGAFF.